Each of the 3 T cell receptor beta chains below was sequenced from the same sample in a study of blood T cell repertoires in COVID-19. The method was immunoSEQ multiplex PCR; TCRdb's version includes in-frame clones alone and lacks a portion of them. Found here are approximately 250,000 clones, about four fifths of them singletons; the top ten hold about 1.5%. Sequenced input: peripheral blood. The source is a woman aged 40-49 years who had recovered from COVID-19.

The genes are TRBV11-3 and TRBJ1-2; no clear D. Germline CDR1 and CDR2: SGHNT and YENEEA. The ends were cut back, 4 bases at V and 2 bases at J, with 11 bases in the middle. There are 14 residues in the CDR3. The CDR3 DNA reads as TGTGCCAGCAGCTCGAGGACGGGGAACTATGGCTACACCTTC. Its translation: CASSSRTGNYGYTF.

About this clone itself: In the same sample, other DNA sequences code for this CDR3. The V call is TRBV6-5, the J call TRBJ1-4, with 9 bases lining up with TRBD1. The junction had 6 bases not matched to a gene; V was cut back by 6 bases and J by 7 bases. This CDR3 spans 14 amino acids. Per germline, CDR1 MNHEY and CDR2 SVGAGI. The DNA of the CDR3 is TGTGCCAGCAGAACAGGGGGCGCGGGTGAAAAACTGTTTTTT. Protein: CASRTGGAGEKLFF.

The rearrangement uses TRBV6-5 and TRBJ1-6; 10 positions agree with TRBD1. The ends lost 5 bases at V and 10 bases at J; junction bases unmatched: 8. The CDR3 totals 15 residues. Germline-derived CDR1 and CDR2 are MNHEY and SVGAGI. CDR3 loop: CASSRGTGDYSPLHF. The CDR3 DNA reads TGTGCCAGCAGTCGGGGGACAGGGGACTACTCACCCCTCCACTTT.